A single T cell receptor (beta chain) is shown here with its context. Its binding antigen is unknown. The input lacks base qualities; no much larger clone sits a single base away. For CDR1 and CDR2, the germline V gene lists MNHNS and SASEGT. V and J lose 0 bases and 3 bases, and a span of 9 bases separates them. The CDR3 goes from the cysteine to the phenylalanine over 15 residues. The CDR3 DNA has 45 bases and is translated from base 1. At one collaborating source in Seattle, patients were enrolled during active infection and were followed longitudinally through the course of disease. Collaborating institutions collected whole blood in K2EDTA tubes following their own protocols. For TCRbeta analysis, collaborators shipped samples in one of three forms: frozen whole blood, isolated PBMCs, or DNA extracted from either of those sample types. This entry belongs to a study of blood T cell repertoires in COVID-19 (dated by TCRdb to the early 2020s). Turning to the overall study: The collaborator samples originated in the United States, Italy and Spain and spanned the acute and convalescent phases of COVID-19. The prospective study material was composed of cDNA or gDNA derived from T cells, B-cell-depleted T cells, or PBMCs. Deeply sampled blood TCRbeta repertoires from subjects exposed to, actively infected with, or recovered from COVID-19 were included in the dataset. A freely available public database, intended as a resource for researchers studying the immune response to SARS-CoV-2, is where the repertoires were released. Samples were obtained from the ongoing ImmuneRACE study (first 160 participants) and from roughly 1,300 subjects provided by 6 global collaborators. Sample metadata almost always included a de-identified subject ID, COVID-19 status, age in years and sex. Where HLA class I and class II types were available, the types were taken from metadata supplied by the sample provider, not from assay-based typing.

TCRbeta CDR3 regions were amplified from genomic DNA by means of the immunoSEQ Assay, a bias-controlled multiplex PCR. Concerning the study's data processing: Nucleated cell counts per sample were estimated from amplification of reference gene primers within the assay. To quantify the absolute abundance of each unique TCRbeta CDR3 rearrangement, sequence reads were collapsed and filtered. For each sample, productive Simpson clonality was calculated by taking the square root of Simpson's diversity index across productive rearrangements. TCRdb's version of the immuneACCESS table is confined to in-frame rearrangements and falls short of the full clone set. An unresolved V gene accounts for under half of the shortfall where checked; the remainder is of unknown origin. V, J and clone size are those of that table, while D and trimming were read from the DNA. A total of roughly 500,000 clones appear in this sample, 85% to 90% of them only once. 0.9% of the sample lies in the top ten.

Results and caveats for the whole study, not just this receptor: The amount of clinical and demographic metadata varied by source and participant and was provided uncurated.

This chain is built from TRBV6-1 and TRBJ1-5; TRBD1 is a weak D gene call, 5 bases matching. The sequence was obtained from a man younger than 35 with COVID-19, enrolled during active disease. The sample comprised peripheral blood. In nucleotides, the sequence is TGTGCCAGCAGTGAAGCCGGGGGGGACAATCAGCCCCAGCATTTT. Its product reads: CASSEAGGDNQPQHF.